These 11 T cell receptor beta chains originate from one sample sequenced in a study of T cells in Graves' hyperthyroidism and ophthalmopathy. RNA transcripts gave rise to amplified TCR beta CDR3 regions. First-round RT-PCR of the TCR CDR3 relied on the HTBI primer set. TCRdb processed the multiplex PCR reads anew with MiXCR; each CDR3 protein has one entry. The data contain 500,000 to 600,000 distinct CDR3 sequences, just under 20% of them seen just once; the ten biggest clones take up roughly 47%. The sequencing input was blood. The receptors stem from a man aged 35 to 55 with Graves' ophthalmopathy.

The sample holds a few counts of this clonotype. The J gene is TRBJ1-1, the V gene TRBV7-9; no clear D gene. There are 15 residues in the CDR3. The V end lost 7 bases, the J end lost 2 bases, and 17 bases lay between the germline ends. CDR1 SEHNR and CDR2 FQNEAQ come from the germline V gene (reference sequence). CDR3 coding DNA: TGTGCCAGCACCCAAACGCCGGGCGCCAACACTGAAGCTTTCTTT. As protein: CASTQTPGANTEAFF.

In this sample, this clonotype turned up many times. V usage is TRBV11-2 and J usage is TRBJ2-7; 8 positions agree with TRBD1. The CDR3 is 15 residues long. J gave up 3 bases and V 4 bases, and 8 bases lay outside the gene matches. Per the germline V gene, CDR1 is SGHAT and CDR2 is FQNNGV. The CDR3 DNA reads as TGTGCCAGCAGCTCCCCACAGGGGACAGGCTACGAGCAGTACTTC. This sequence encodes CASSSPQGTGYEQYF.

This clonotype was recorded a few times. It may be a read error: a sequence one base away is much more abundant. J is TRBJ2-5 and V is TRBV20-1; D gene unclear. The CDR3 covers 14 residues. V shed 3 bases and J shed 4 bases, with 15 bases lying between them. Germline CDR1 reads DFQATT; CDR2 reads SNEGSKA (reference sequence). The CDR3 DNA follows: TGCAGTGCTAGCTCCAGGAGAACCCGAGAGACCCAGTACTTC. This translates into CSASSRRTRETQYF.

This clonotype came up a few times. The chain uses TRBV7-2 and TRBJ2-4; D is ambiguous. Germline loops: CDR1 SGHTA, CDR2 FQGNSA. The CDR3 is 18 amino acids. Trimming took 2 bases from V and 5 from J, leaving 22 bases between them. The CDR3 reads CASSLIVSQGLGENIQYF. CDR3 DNA: TGTGCCAGCAGCTTAATTGTGAGCCAAGGGCTGGGCGAAAACATTCAGTACTTC.

This clonotype occurred many times. This chain connects TRBV28 to TRBJ1-1; no firm D call. Trimming shortened V by 5 bases and J by 0 bases, and 13 bases separated the two germline ends. Per germline, CDR1 MDHEN and CDR2 SYDVKM. CDR3 length: 15 residues. This CDR3 reads CASSVPRSLNTEAFF. The CDR3 nucleotides are TGTGCCAGCAGTGTACCCAGGAGTCTGAACACTGAAGCTTTCTTT.

This clonotype was detected a few times. The chain is built from TRBV11-2 and TRBJ1-4, with D possibly being TRBD1 (6 bases). CDR1 is SGHAT and CDR2 is FQNNGV in the germline V gene. The CDR3 runs 15 residues. V lost 5 bases and J lost 4, with 14 bases in between. The CDR3 spells CASSPAGGDNEKLFF. The CDR3 DNA reads TGTGCCAGCAGCCCTGCGGGGGGCGATAATGAAAAACTGTTTTTT.

V is TRBV7-9 and J is TRBJ2-3; 9 positions agree with TRBD2. The CDR3 length is 14 residues. V lost 8 bases to trimming and J lost 2 bases; unmatched junction nucleotides: 5. The germline V gene has CDR1 SEHNR and CDR2 FQNEAQ (reference sequence). The CDR3 DNA reads TGTGCCAGCGCTAGCGGGGCGTCCACAGATACGCAGTATTTT. Protein product: CASASGASTDTQYF.

This clonotype was counted ten times or more. The genes are TRBV28 and TRBJ1-4; tentative D call: TRBD1 (6 bases). The germline gives CDR1 MDHEN, CDR2 SYDVKM. Trimming took off 5 bases at V and 5 bases at J, with 12 bases between the two ends. The CDR3 extends over 14 amino acids. The CDR3 sequence: CASSLDSLNEKLFF. As DNA, the CDR3 is TGTGCCAGCAGTCTGGACAGCTTAAATGAAAAACTGTTTTTT.

This chain links TRBV4-1 with TRBJ2-7; D may be TRBD1 or TRBD2 (5 bases each). CDR3 length: 16 residues. In germline, CDR1 is MGHRA, CDR2 YSYEKL. Trimming took off 4 bases at V and 0 bases at J, with 16 bases between the two ends. The CDR3 DNA reads TGCGCCAGCAGCCCCCTCGCCGGGGCTAACTCCTACGAGCAGTACTTC. Translating it yields CASSPLAGANSYEQYF.

This clonotype was seen at least ten times. The V call is TRBV7-8, the J call TRBJ2-1; D is unclear. V lost 4 bases and J lost 4, with 11 bases in between. CDR1 SGHVS and CDR2 FQNEAQ come from the germline V gene. This CDR3 has 14 residues. The CDR3 loop reads CASSSAFSYNEQFF. In DNA, the CDR3 is TGTGCCAGCAGCTCCGCCTTCTCGTACAATGAGCAGTTCTTC.

This chain connects TRBV11-2 to TRBJ2-1; D might be TRBD1 (6 bases). This CDR3 is 17 amino acids long. The V and J ends lost 1 base and 4 bases respectively, with 17 bases between them. Germline CDR1 is SGHAT and CDR2 is FQNNGV. The CDR3 here is CASSLAGPRTAYNEQFF. Here the CDR3 DNA reads TGTGCCAGCAGCTTAGCCGGGCCCCGGACAGCTTACAATGAGCAGTTCTTC.